This T cell receptor beta chain was identified in a study of CD8 T cells in Susac syndrome. Study results and limitations: By the study's own acknowledgment, its TCR sequencing and HLA analysis included relatively few individuals.

The V and J ends lost 2 bases and 8 bases respectively, with 20 bases between them. Germline-derived CDR1 and CDR2 are KGHDR and SFDVKD. The CDR3 totals 16 residues. Random hexamers served to reverse transcribe about 0.5 to 1 ug RNA. TCRdb recomputed calls from the immunoSEQ multiplex PCR reads with MiXCR, one row per CDR3 protein. The sample has 92,000 or so distinct CDR3 sequences; 95% to 97% are singletons. Comment on this clonotype: The antigen is unknown.

Sequenced material: CD8+ T cells from PBMCs. The TCR originated in a human donor with Susac syndrome. V usage is TRBV24-1 and J usage is TRBJ1-2; a weak D match, TRBD1 (6 bases). The CDR3 DNA reads as TGTGCCACCAGTGATTCCGGACAGCAAACTGAGAAGGGCTACACCTTC. Protein product: CATSDSGQQTEKGYTF.